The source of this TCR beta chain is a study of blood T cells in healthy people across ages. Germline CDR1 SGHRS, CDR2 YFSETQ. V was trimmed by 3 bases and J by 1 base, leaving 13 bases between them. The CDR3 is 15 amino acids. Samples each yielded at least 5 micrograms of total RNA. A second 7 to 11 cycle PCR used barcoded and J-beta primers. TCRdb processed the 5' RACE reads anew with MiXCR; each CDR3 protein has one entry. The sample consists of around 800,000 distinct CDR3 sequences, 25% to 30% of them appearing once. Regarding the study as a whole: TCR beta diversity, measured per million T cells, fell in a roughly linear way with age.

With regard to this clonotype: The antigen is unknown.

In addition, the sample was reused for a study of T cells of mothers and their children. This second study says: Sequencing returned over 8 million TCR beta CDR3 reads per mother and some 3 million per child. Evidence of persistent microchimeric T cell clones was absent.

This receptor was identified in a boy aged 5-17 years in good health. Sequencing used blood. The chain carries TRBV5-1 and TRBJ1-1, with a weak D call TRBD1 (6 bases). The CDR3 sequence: CASSWDGTPNTEAFF. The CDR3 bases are TGCGCCAGCAGCTGGGACGGGACACCGAACACTGAAGCTTTCTTT.